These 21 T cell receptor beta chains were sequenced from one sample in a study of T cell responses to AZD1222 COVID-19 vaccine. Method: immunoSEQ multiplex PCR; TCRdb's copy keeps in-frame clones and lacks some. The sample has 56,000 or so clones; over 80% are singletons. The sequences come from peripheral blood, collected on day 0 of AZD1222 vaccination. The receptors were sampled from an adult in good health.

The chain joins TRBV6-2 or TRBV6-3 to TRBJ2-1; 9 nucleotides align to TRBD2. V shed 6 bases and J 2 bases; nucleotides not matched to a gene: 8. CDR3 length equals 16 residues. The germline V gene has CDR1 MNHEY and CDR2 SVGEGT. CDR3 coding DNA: TGTGCCAGCAGCTTTATAGCGGGAGCCCCCTACAATGAGCAGTTCTTC. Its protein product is CASSFIAGAPYNEQFF.

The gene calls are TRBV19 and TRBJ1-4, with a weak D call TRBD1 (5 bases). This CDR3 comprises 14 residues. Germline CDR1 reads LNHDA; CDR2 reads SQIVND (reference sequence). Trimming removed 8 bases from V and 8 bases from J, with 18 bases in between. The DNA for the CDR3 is TGTGCCAGTTCGCACTTAGGGGTTGGCGAAAAACTGTTTTTT. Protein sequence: CASSHLGVGEKLFF.

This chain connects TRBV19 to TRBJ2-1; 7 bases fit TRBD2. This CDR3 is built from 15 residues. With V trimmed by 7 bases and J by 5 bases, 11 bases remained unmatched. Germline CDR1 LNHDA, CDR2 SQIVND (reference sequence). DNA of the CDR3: TGTGCCAGTAAAGAGGGCGGGAGTGTGGACAATGAGCAGTTCTTC. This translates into CASKEGGSVDNEQFF.

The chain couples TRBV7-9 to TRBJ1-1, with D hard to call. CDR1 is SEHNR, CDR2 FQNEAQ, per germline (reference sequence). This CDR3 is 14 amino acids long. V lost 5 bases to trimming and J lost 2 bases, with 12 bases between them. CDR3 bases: TGTGCCAGCAGCCCAACGCTCTTTAACACTGAAGCTTTCTTT. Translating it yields CASSPTLFNTEAFF.

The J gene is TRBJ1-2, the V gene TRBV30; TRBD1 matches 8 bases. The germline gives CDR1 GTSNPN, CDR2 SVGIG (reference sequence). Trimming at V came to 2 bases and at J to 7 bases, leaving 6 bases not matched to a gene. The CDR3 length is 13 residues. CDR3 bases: TGTGCCTGGAGTCCGGACAGGGCATTTGGCTACACCTTC. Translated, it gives CAWSPDRAFGYTF.

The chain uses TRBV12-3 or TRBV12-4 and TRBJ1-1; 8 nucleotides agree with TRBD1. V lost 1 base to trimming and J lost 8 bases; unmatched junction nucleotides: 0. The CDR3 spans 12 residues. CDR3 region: CASSLGQGEAFF. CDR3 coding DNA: TGTGCCAGCAGTTTAGGACAGGGGGAAGCTTTCTTT.

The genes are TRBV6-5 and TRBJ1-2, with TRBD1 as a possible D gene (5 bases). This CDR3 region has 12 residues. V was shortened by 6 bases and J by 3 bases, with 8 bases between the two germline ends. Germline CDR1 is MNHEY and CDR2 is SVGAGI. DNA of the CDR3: TGTGCCAGCAGGGGACGGTACTATGGCTACACCTTC. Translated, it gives CASRGRYYGYTF.

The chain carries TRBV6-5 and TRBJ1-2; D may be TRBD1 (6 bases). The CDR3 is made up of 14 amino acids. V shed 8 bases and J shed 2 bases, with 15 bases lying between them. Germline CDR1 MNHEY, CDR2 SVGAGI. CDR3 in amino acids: CASATSDRNYGYTF. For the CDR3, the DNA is TGTGCCAGCGCCACCTCGGACAGAAACTATGGCTACACCTTC.

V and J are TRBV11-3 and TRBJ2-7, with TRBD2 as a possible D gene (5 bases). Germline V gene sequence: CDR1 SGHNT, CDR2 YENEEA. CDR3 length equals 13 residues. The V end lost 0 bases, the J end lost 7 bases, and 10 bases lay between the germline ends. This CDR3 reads CASSLERAKEQYF. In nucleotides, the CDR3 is TGTGCCAGCAGCTTAGAGCGGGCCAAGGAGCAGTACTTC.

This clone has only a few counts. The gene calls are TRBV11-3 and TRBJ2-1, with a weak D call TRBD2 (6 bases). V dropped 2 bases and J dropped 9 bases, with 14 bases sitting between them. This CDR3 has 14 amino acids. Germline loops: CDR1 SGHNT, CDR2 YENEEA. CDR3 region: CASSLTAGSIEQFF. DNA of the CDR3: TGTGCCAGCAGCTTAACAGCGGGTTCTATTGAGCAGTTCTTC.

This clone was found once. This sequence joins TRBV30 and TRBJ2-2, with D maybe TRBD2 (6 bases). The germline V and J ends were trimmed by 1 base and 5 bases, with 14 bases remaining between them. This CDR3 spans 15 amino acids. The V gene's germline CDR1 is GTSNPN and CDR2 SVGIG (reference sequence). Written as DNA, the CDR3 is TGTGCCTGGAGTGCCCTGGGGGGTCTGACCGGGGAGCTGTTTTTT. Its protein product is CAWSALGGLTGELFF. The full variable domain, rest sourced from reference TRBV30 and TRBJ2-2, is SQTIHQWPATLVQPVGSPLSLECTVEGTSNPNLYWYRQAAGRGLQLLFYSVGIGQISSEVPQNLSASRPQDRQFILSSKKLLLSDSGFYLCAWSALGGLTGELFFGEGSRLTVL.

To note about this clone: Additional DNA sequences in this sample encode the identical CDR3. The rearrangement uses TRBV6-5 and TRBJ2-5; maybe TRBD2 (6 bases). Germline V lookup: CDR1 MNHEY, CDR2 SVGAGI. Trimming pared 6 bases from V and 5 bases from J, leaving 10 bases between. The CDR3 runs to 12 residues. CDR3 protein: CASRSGRETQYF. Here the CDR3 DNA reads TGTGCCAGCAGGTCGGGGAGGGAGACCCAGTACTTC.

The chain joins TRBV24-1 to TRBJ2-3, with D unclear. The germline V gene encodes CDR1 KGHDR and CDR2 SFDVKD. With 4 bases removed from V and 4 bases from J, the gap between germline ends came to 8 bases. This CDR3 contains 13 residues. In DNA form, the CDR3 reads TGTGCCACCAGTGACGGGCTTCCAGATACGCAGTATTTT. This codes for CATSDGLPDTQYF.

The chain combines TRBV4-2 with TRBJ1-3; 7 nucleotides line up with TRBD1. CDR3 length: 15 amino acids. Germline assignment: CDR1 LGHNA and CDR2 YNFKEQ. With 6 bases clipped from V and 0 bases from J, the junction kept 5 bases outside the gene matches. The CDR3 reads CASSKDRLSGNTIYF. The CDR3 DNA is TGTGCCAGCAGTAAGGACAGGCTCTCTGGAAACACCATATATTTT.

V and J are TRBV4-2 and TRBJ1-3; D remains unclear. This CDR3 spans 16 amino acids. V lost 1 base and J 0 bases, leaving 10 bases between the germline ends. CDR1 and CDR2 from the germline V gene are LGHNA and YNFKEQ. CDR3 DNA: TGTGCCAGCAGCCAAGTTAGAGCGATCTCTGGAAACACCATATATTTT. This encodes CASSQVRAISGNTIYF.

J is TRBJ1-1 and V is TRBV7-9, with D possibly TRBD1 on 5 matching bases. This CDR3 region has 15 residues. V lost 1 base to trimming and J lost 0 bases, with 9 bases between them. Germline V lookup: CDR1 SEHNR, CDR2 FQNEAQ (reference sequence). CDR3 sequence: CASSLVSRVNTEAFF. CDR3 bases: TGTGCCAGCAGCTTAGTAAGCAGGGTGAACACTGAAGCTTTCTTT. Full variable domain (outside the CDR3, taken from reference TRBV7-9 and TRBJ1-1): DTGVSQNPRHKITKRGQNVTFRCDPISEHNRLYWYRQTLGQGPEFLTYFQNEAQLEKSRLLSDRFSAERPKGSFSTLEIQRTEQGDSAMYLCASSLVSRVNTEAFFGQGTRLTVV.

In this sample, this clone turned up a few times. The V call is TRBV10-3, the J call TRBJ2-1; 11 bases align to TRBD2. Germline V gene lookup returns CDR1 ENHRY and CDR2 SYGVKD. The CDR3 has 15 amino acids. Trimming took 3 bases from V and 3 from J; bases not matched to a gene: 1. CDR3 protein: CAISDGTSGYNEQFF. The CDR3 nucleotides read TGTGCCATCAGTGACGGGACTAGCGGCTACAATGAGCAGTTCTTC.

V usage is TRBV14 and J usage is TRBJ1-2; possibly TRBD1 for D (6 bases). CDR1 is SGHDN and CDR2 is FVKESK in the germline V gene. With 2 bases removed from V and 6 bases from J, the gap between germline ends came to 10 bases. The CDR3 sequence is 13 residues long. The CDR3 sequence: CASSQQGPDGYTF. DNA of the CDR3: TGTGCCAGCAGCCAACAGGGGCCGGATGGCTACACCTTC.

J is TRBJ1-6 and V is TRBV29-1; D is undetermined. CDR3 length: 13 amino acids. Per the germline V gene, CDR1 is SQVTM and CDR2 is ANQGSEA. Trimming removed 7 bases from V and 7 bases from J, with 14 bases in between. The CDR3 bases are TGCAGCGCCCAGAGCGTTCGAAATTCACCCCTCCACTTT. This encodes CSAQSVRNSPLHF.

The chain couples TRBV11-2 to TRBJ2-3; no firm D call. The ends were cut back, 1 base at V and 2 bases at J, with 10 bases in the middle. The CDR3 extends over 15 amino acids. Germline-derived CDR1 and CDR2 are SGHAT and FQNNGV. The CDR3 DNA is TGTGCCAGCAGCTTAGGCAGGATAGACACAGATACGCAGTATTTT. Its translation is CASSLGRIDTDTQYF.

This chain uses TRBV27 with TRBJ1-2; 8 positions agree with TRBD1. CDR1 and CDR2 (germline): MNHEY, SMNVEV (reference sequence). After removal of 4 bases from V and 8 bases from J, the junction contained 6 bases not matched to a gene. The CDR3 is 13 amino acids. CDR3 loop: CASSSQGARGYTF. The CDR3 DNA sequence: TGTGCCAGCAGTTCCCAGGGGGCGAGGGGCTACACCTTC.